This T cell receptor (beta chain) originates from a study of tissue T cells after allogeneic stem cell transplantation. TCRbeta CDR3 was sequenced at survey depth with template counts. Only in-frame clones appear in the TCRdb table, and some are missing; sequencing was by immunoSEQ multiplex PCR. The sample shows thousands of clones, roughly three fifths of them seen only once. A note on this clone: As yet, its antigen is unknown.

General study results and limits: Anatomically similar tissues had similar TCR repertoires within each patient. In patients and mice, blood and spleen missed much of tissue repertoire.

Germline V gene lookup returns CDR1 SGDLS and CDR2 YYNGEE. The CDR3 length is 14 residues. The V end lost 0 bases, the J end lost 2 bases, and 9 bases lay between the germline ends. Autopsy tissues included GI tract, liver, skin and lymphoid organs. Sample: tissue from the jejunum, taken at autopsy. The rearrangement joins TRBV9 to TRBJ2-7; D is undetermined. The receptor comes from a male donor at least 60 years old with lung cancer. The CDR3 DNA follows: TGTGCCAGCAGCGTAGTTGGGGAAACCTACGAGCAGTACTTC. It encodes CASSVVGETYEQYF.